Listed below are T cell receptor beta chains from one sample, sequenced in a study of response to subunit inactivated influenza vaccine. TCRdb re-derived calls from the RT-PCR reads in MiXCR, one entry per CDR3 protein. The table lists about 620,000 distinct CDR3 sequences, about 11% of them singletons. The same sample was also used in a study of T cells expressing NK-cell markers.

The sample here was PBMCs from blood, taken on the day of vaccination. The receptors derive from a man over 45 who received an inactivated influenza vaccine. The CDR3 runs from the conserved cysteine through the conserved F or W. The order of the fields is V gene, J gene, CDR3 protein.

V: TRBV11-2
J: TRBJ2-5
CDR3: CASSKTGGDYETQYF

V: TRBV10-2
J: TRBJ2-7
CDR3: CASSDSIYEQYF

V: TRBV28
J: TRBJ1-4
CDR3: CASSMWASNEKLFF

V: TRBV6-2/TRBV6-3
J: TRBJ2-7
CDR3: CASSLDRDKQYF

V: TRBV5-1
J: TRBJ2-3
CDR3: CASSSERGVSTDTQYF

V: TRBV6-1
J: TRBJ2-1
CDR3: CASTGVSADEQFF

V: TRBV20-1
J: TRBJ1-1
CDR3: CSAREGGEPEAFF

V: TRBV12-3/TRBV12-4
J: TRBJ2-1
CDR3: CASSPKVHTEQFF

V: TRBV7-2
J: TRBJ2-1
CDR3: CASSSYAGGRTNEQFF

V: TRBV11-2
J: TRBJ2-1
CDR3: CASSDEGEREQNEQFF

V: TRBV6-6
J: TRBJ1-2
CDR3: CASSRDVWGYTF

V: TRBV4-2
J: TRBJ2-2
CDR3: CASSQDPRVAAVTGELFF

V: TRBV29-1
J: TRBJ2-5
CDR3: CSGEMAQETQYF

V: TRBV28
J: TRBJ2-7
CDR3: CASNPGTGWYEQYF

V: TRBV12-3/TRBV12-4
J: TRBJ2-7
CDR3: CASSSAGSGREGQYF

V: TRBV21-1
J: TRBJ2-5
CDR3: CASSKRRQQETQYF

V: TRBV9
J: TRBJ2-1
CDR3: CASSEQGNSYNEQFF

V: TRBV7-8
J: TRBJ2-1
CDR3: CASSLWSVPYNEQFF

V: TRBV6-2/TRBV6-3
J: TRBJ2-1
CDR3: CASSPPLAGGHEQFF

V: TRBV4-1
J: TRBJ2-2
CDR3: CASSQVTAGAGELFF

V: TRBV20-1
J: TRBJ1-5
CDR3: CSARRGTGDQPQHF

V: TRBV20-1
J: TRBJ2-7
CDR3: CSAIDQSLYEQYF

V: TRBV28
J: TRBJ2-7
CDR3: CASSSPVMSSASYEQYF

V: TRBV12-3/TRBV12-4
J: TRBJ1-5
CDR3: CASKDQPNQPQHF

V: TRBV29-1
J: TRBJ2-7
CDR3: CSARGGLDEQYF

V: TRBV20-1
J: TRBJ2-3
CDR3: CSARDVRRGGERTQYF

V: TRBV12-3/TRBV12-4
J: TRBJ1-2
CDR3: CASSSMGQADNYGYTF

V: TRBV6-1
J: TRBJ1-5
CDR3: CASSERTGHEQPQHF

V: TRBV2
J: TRBJ2-7
CDR3: CASNSLLEQYF

V: TRBV3-1
J: TRBJ2-6
CDR3: CASSLAGWTSGANVLTF

V: TRBV4-2
J: TRBJ2-2
CDR3: CASSQDLGARGSSTGELFF

V: TRBV29-1
J: TRBJ1-1
CDR3: CSAVQSPVNGAFF

V: TRBV28
J: TRBJ2-5
CDR3: CASSDRLAGGFQETQYF

V: TRBV28
J: TRBJ2-2
CDR3: CASSVINTGELFF

V: TRBV7-9
J: TRBJ2-7
CDR3: CVGSLGFWQGVSDEQYF

V: TRBV28
J: TRBJ2-1
CDR3: CASSSGTSGPTYNEQFF

V: TRBV7-6
J: TRBJ2-1
CDR3: CASSLGSREQFF

V: TRBV18
J: TRBJ2-7
CDR3: CASSPYPGRTYEQYF

V: TRBV20-1
J: TRBJ2-6
CDR3: CSASHAGSRYSGANVLTF

V: TRBV12-3/TRBV12-4
J: TRBJ2-3
CDR3: CASSLTSESTDTQYF

V: TRBV30
J: TRBJ2-1
CDR3: CAWRGTKLPNEQFF

V: TRBV3-1
J: TRBJ2-5
CDR3: CASSQPTGSYQETQYF

V: TRBV28
J: TRBJ2-7
CDR3: CASSKQQGSSSYEQYF

V: TRBV29-1
J: TRBJ1-1
CDR3: CSVRRGTGSEAFF

V: TRBV5-5
J: TRBJ1-3
CDR3: CASRTGQNSGNTIYF

V: TRBV20-1
J: TRBJ2-2
CDR3: CSALGLAGGDTGELFF

V: TRBV5-1
J: TRBJ1-6
CDR3: CASSLDSLSSSYNSPLHF

V: TRBV2
J: TRBJ2-1
CDR3: CASLGLRTSSYNEQFF

V: TRBV5-1
J: TRBJ2-5
CDR3: CASSLEGDRGRGETQYF

V: TRBV12-3/TRBV12-4
J: TRBJ2-7
CDR3: CASSRLVSYEQYF

V: TRBV12-3/TRBV12-4
J: TRBJ1-5
CDR3: CASSAADNQPQHF